The TCR beta chain described here comes from a study of blood T cells in healthy people across ages (dated by TCRdb to about 2015). About the study as a whole: Template switching captured roughly one uniquely barcoded TCR beta cDNA molecule per two T cells in model experiments. For two donors (one aged 18 to 30 and one aged 80 or older), the study analyzed two additional independent replicas of 1 million unique cDNA reads from the same blood draw. To avoid experimental bias, donors of different ages were randomly spread across the sequencing lanes. Four age groups were formed from the donors: young (average approximately 16 years), middle-aged (around 37), aged (62) and long-lived (around 82). The study measured age-related changes in TCR beta repertoire diversity using deep sequencing normalized with unique cDNA molecular identifiers. The investigation overall reported the following: A strong correlation was found between observed TCR beta diversity and the percentage of naive T cells measured by flow cytometry. Donor CMV infection status was unknown, potentially confounding age-related changes in expanded clonotypes. Compared with the aged group, the long-lived group had more naive CD4+ T cells, fewer expanded clones and increased TCR diversity, a pattern suggesting age selection. Because profiling used bulk unsorted PBMCs, naive and antigen-experienced compartments could not be compared conclusively. Estimates of total diversity based on one million sequenced T cells were considered lower bounds and underestimates. Observed TCR beta diversity per million T cells fell roughly linearly with age, and a significant reduction was already apparent by age about 43.

The method was 5' RACE. A second PCR of about 6 to 12 cycles was run with a J-beta primer mix and a sample-barcoded 5' primer. A unique molecular identifier was introduced onto each TCR beta cDNA molecule by a template-switch 5' adaptor carrying 12 random nucleotides. Each sample yielded at least 2.5 million CDR3-containing paired-end reads. The Mint cDNA synthesis kit, primed by a TRBC-specific oligonucleotide, was used to synthesize first-strand cDNA from all RNA. Following uracil-DNA glycosylase treatment, a first 18-cycle PCR with universal primers M1SS and BC2_uni_R was performed on all cDNA. The paper's data handling went like this. For normalization, 1 million high-quality reads were randomly selected from each sample, with every read carrying a distinct molecular identifier. Instead of being binned into consensus sequences, reads with shared molecular identifiers were discarded. MiTCR, run with a Q25 quality threshold and the strictest error-elimination algorithm, handled CDR3 identification, clonotype clustering and error correction. A nonparametric unseen species model with Euler transformation was used to estimate lower-bound total TCR beta diversity. Clones were called with MiXCR by TCRdb after fastp trimmed the public reads at Q25, and only in-frame beta chains were retained. Merged by CDR3 protein, the rows form single entries marked with the most common genes and DNA. The V and J calls shown here were made by TCRdb, not taken from the authors' results. Recorded for this sample are fewer than 2 million distinct CDR3 sequences; about two fifths of them occurred a single time. 23% of the sample is taken by the ten largest.

Details on this clonotype: It has no known antigen specificity. No much larger clone exists at a distance of one base, and base qualities are not known.

The 40 or so donors, aged about 6 to 95 years, were systemically healthy Caucasian individuals from Russia. Each donor gave approximately 9.3 milliliters of peripheral blood, collected into EDTA-treated Vacutainer tubes. Ficoll-Paque density-gradient centrifugation was used to isolate PBMCs, with at least 7 million per sample. Total RNA was extracted from PBMCs with Trizol reagent, with at least 5.5 micrograms obtained per sample. The percentages of naive CD45RAhigh/CD27high T cells were determined by flow cytometry on a PBMC aliquot from every donor. Inclusive of the bounding cysteine and phenylalanine, the CDR3 is 14 residues long. Kept here is only the CDR3 DNA, which spans 42 bases and is read in frame from base 1. V and J are truncated by 4 bases and 7 bases respectively, leaving an intervening sequence of 14 bases. CDR1 SGHTA and CDR2 FQGNSA were looked up in the germline V gene.

Sequences were obtained from blood. Here the chain combines TRBV7-2 and TRBJ2-1; the D gene is perhaps TRBD2, from 6 matching bases. The sequence was obtained from a human donor in good health. The CDR3 reads CASSYPRGLNEQFF. The sequenced DNA: TGTGCCAGCAGCTATCCTCGGGGGTTGAATGAGCAGTTCTTC. Here the CDR3 is joined to the reference TRBV7-2 and TRBJ2-1 genes, and the full variable domain is: GAGVSQSPSNKVTEKGKDVELRCDPISGHTALYWYRQSLGQGLEFLIYFQGNSAPDKSGLPSDRFSAERTGGSVSTLTIQRTQQEDSAVYLCASSYPRGLNEQFFGPGTRLTVL.